This T cell receptor beta chain appears in the sequencing data of a study of T cell responses to AZD1222 COVID-19 vaccine. Profiled with immunoSEQ multiplex PCR; TCRdb holds only in-frame clones, not every one. This sample carries about 53,000 clones, over 80% of them seen once, and the ten largest clones take less than 3%. A remark on this clone: Its antigen is undetermined.

Study-wide results and limits: Nearly half of spike-specific TCRs reportedly target variant regions that are unmutated in the B.1.351 and B.1.1.7 variants.

Both about-4-week and about-12-week second-dose recipients were combined. Looked up from germline, CDR1 is DFQATT and CDR2 is SNEGSKA (reference sequence). The CDR3 has 14 amino acids. The junction had 8 bases not matched to a gene; V was cut back by 3 bases and J by 6 bases. The source material was peripheral blood, sampled 28 days after the second AZD1222 dose. The sequence came from an adult who received the AZD1222 COVID-19 vaccine. The chain couples TRBV20-1 to TRBJ1-5, with 7 positions matching TRBD1. The CDR3 coding sequence is TGCAGTGCTAGTGGGGCAGGGGGAGGTCAGCCCCAGCATTTT. Its protein product is CSASGAGGGQPQHF.